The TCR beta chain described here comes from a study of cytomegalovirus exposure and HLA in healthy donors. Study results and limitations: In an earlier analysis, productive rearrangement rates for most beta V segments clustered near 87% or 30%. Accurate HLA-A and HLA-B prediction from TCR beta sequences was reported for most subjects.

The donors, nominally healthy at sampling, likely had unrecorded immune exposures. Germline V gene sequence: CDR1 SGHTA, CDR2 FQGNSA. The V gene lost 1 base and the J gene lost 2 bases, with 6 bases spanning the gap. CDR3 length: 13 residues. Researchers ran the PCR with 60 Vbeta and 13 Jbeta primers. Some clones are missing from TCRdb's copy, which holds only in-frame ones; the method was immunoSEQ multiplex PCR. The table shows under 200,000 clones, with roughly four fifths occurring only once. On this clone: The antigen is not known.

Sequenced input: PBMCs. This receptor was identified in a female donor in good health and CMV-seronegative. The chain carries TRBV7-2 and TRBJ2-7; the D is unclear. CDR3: CASSLDTTYEQYF. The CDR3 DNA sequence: TGTGCCAGCAGCTTAGACACCACCTACGAGCAGTACTTC.